The next 14 T cell receptor beta chains were all read from a single sample in a study of cytomegalovirus exposure and HLA in healthy donors. The PCR contained 60 Vbeta and 13 Jbeta primers. The repertoire was sequenced with immunoSEQ multiplex PCR; TCRdb's copy has only in-frame clones and lacks some. The sample has 100,000 to 150,000 clones, 60% to 80% seen once. Sequenced material: PBMCs. These receptors originate from a man aged 50 or older in good health and CMV-seropositive.

Only a few counts were recorded for this clone. The chain has TRBV5-1 and TRBJ1-2; the D gene is possibly TRBD1 (6 bases). Germline values: CDR1 SGHRS, CDR2 YFSETQ. Trimming removed 3 bases at V and 7 bases at J, with 34 bases between. This CDR3 region has 20 residues. The CDR3 nucleotides are TGCGCCAGCAGCTCCGCAGAAAACGTATACGACCGTGCCCGAGGGGGTGGCTACACCTTC. Amino acids: CASSSAENVYDRARGGGYTF.

The rearrangement links TRBV5-1 to TRBJ2-1; TRBD2 matches 10 bases. From germline, CDR1 is SGHRS and CDR2 YFSETQ. V dropped 2 bases and J dropped 8; count of bases not matched to a gene: 10. The CDR3 totals 16 residues. The DNA for the CDR3 is TGCGCCAGCAGCTTTAGAGCGGGGGGGCCTGTCGATGAGCAGTTCTTC. Translated, it gives CASSFRAGGPVDEQFF.

The chain has TRBV11-2 and TRBJ1-6, with 8 bases lining up with TRBD1. The length of the CDR3 is 19 residues. Trimming cost V 5 bases and J 7 bases; bases outside gene matches: 19. Germline CDR1 reads SGHAT; CDR2 reads FQNNGV. CDR3 bases: TGTGCCAGCAGCCCCTTTGGGGTCAGGGGGCAGCCAGGGAATTCACCCCTCCACTTT. Its translation is CASSPFGVRGQPGNSPLHF.

The CDR3 is CASKTGTTSNYGYTF. The CDR3 region has the DNA TGTGCCAGCAAGACCGGGACAACGTCTAACTATGGCTACACCTTC. This chain connects TRBV6-1 to TRBJ1-2; maybe TRBD1 (6 bases). The V end was cut by 7 bases, the J end by 0 bases, with 15 bases between. The CDR3 is 15 amino acids. The germline CDR1 and CDR2 sequences are MNHNS and SASEGT.

This clone was detected once. CDR3 in DNA: TGTGCCAGCAGCAGCCAGGGACAGCCGAAAGGCAATGAGCAGTTCTTC. Protein sequence: CASSSQGQPKGNEQFF. V usage is TRBV9 and J usage is TRBJ2-1; 7 nucleotides line up with TRBD1. CDR3 length: 16 amino acids. From germline, CDR1 is SGDLS and CDR2 YYNGEE. Trimming took 4 bases from V and 6 from J; bases not matched to a gene: 13.

The genes are TRBV19 and TRBJ2-7; tentatively, D is TRBD2 (5 bases). Trimming left V 6 bases short and J 3 bases short, with 18 bases between. The CDR3 spans 15 residues. Germline CDR1 LNHDA, CDR2 SQIVND (reference sequence). The CDR3 nucleotides are TGTGCCAGTAGGCAAAACGTGGGGAGTCGCTACGAGCAGTACTTC. It yields the protein CASRQNVGSRYEQYF.

The gene calls are TRBV29-1 and TRBJ2-5; perhaps TRBD1 as D (6 bases). The germline CDR1 and CDR2 sequences are SQVTM and ANQGSEA. The CDR3 has 12 amino acids. V gave up 5 bases and J gave up 5 bases, with 12 bases separating them. The CDR3 region is CSVSRGEETQYF. CDR3 coding DNA: TGCAGCGTTTCCAGGGGTGAGGAGACCCAGTACTTC.

This clone occurred a few times. The gene calls are TRBV6-5 and TRBJ1-2, with TRBD1 as a possible D gene (5 bases). Germline V gene lookup returns CDR1 MNHEY and CDR2 SVGAGI. Trimming removed 2 bases from V and 2 bases from J, with 9 bases in between. The CDR3 loop spans 14 amino acids. The CDR3 loop reads CASSYRSGNYGYTF. CDR3 nucleotides: TGTGCCAGCAGTTACCGCTCAGGGAACTATGGCTACACCTTC.

CDR3 sequence reads: CASSSLLTGNTEAFF. The CDR3, as DNA: TGTGCCAGCAGCTCCTTACTGACGGGGAACACTGAAGCTTTCTTT. The V call is TRBV7-6, the J call TRBJ1-1, with D uncertain. The V gene lost 4 bases and the J gene lost 1 base, with 13 bases spanning the gap. CDR1 SGHVS and CDR2 FNYEAQ come from the germline V gene. This CDR3 is built from 15 residues.

The chain carries TRBV6-1 and TRBJ2-1, with 7 bases matching TRBD2. The CDR3 has 15 residues. In germline, CDR1 is MNHNS, CDR2 SASEGT. V lost 7 bases and J lost 2; bases outside the gene matches: 8. This chain's CDR3 is CASTLSGTTYNEQFF. The CDR3, as DNA: TGTGCCAGCACCCTCAGCGGGACTACCTACAATGAGCAGTTCTTC.

The chain is built from TRBV5-6 and TRBJ2-4; D is possibly TRBD1 (5 bases). Looked up from germline, CDR1 is SGHDT and CDR2 is YYEEEE. V gave up 4 bases and J gave up 1 base, with 12 bases separating them. The CDR3 length is 15 residues. In DNA form, the CDR3 reads TGTGCCAGCAGCGCCAGGGCCGGGGCCAAAAACATTCAGTACTTC. It is translated as CASSARAGAKNIQYF.

The gene calls are TRBV7-9 and TRBJ2-2; TRBD2 matches 10 bases. Germline V gene sequence: CDR1 SEHNR, CDR2 FQNEAQ (reference sequence). The V and J ends lost 5 bases and 4 bases, in that order; junction bases with no gene match: 7. The CDR3 extends over 16 amino acids. CDR3 residues: CASSKIAGGGTGELFF. The CDR3 DNA reads TGTGCCAGCAGCAAAATAGCGGGGGGCGGCACCGGGGAGCTGTTTTTT.

This sequence joins TRBV19 and TRBJ2-5; TRBD2 aligns across 13 bases. The DNA end is more similar to TRBJ2-7, so the J call may be wrong. CDR3 length: 18 residues. From germline, CDR1 is LNHDA and CDR2 SQIVND (reference sequence). This chain's CDR3 is CASSPDGTSGMSSYEQYF. Here the CDR3 DNA reads TGTGCCAGTAGTCCTGACGGGACTAGCGGGATGAGCTCCTACGAGCAGTACTTC.

This clone showed up just a few times. The rearrangement uses TRBV5-8 and TRBJ2-1; 12 positions agree with TRBD2. The ends lost 0 bases at V and 5 bases at J; junction bases unmatched: 3. Germline V gene data show CDR1 as SGHTS and CDR2 as YDEGEE. The CDR3 has 16 amino acids. CDR3 protein: CASSLARLAGDNEQFF. The DNA for the CDR3 is TGTGCCAGCAGCTTGGCCCGACTAGCGGGGGACAATGAGCAGTTCTTC. Supplemented by reference TRBV5-8 and TRBJ2-1, the full variable domain reads EAGVTQSPTHLIKTRGQQATLRCSPISGHTSVYWYQQALGLGLQFLLWYDEGEERNRGNFPPRFSGRQFPNYSSELNVNALELEDSALYLCASSLARLAGDNEQFFGPGTRLTVL.